The TCR beta chain under discussion was sequenced for a study of cytomegalovirus exposure and HLA in healthy donors. Study results and caveats: Immune exposure was documented only through CMV serostatus. TCR beta V- and J-gene trimming was later associated with a missense DCLRE1C variant. Association of some 18,000 TCR beta sequences with HLA alleles was found at 0.05 false discovery rate in a later analysis.

Primers included in the PCR were 60 Vbeta and 13 Jbeta primers. Sequenced by immunoSEQ multiplex PCR; TCRdb stores in-frame clones only, minus some. Listed are roughly 120,000 clones; 6.8% falls within the top ten. The V gene's germline CDR1 is MGHDK and CDR2 SYGVNS. Trimming cost V 8 bases and J 8 bases; bases outside gene matches: 17. This CDR3 is 16 amino acids long. Concerning this clone itself: Its antigen is still unknown.

The gene calls are TRBV25-1 and TRBJ1-4, with 7 positions matching TRBD1. Specimen: PBMCs. The receptor comes from a middle-aged man in good health and CMV-seropositive. This chain's CDR3 is CASAPQLDRVSEKLFF. CDR3 nucleotide sequence: TGTGCCAGCGCGCCCCAGTTAGACAGGGTGAGCGAAAAACTGTTTTTT.